The clone carrying this TCR beta chain was detected many times. Its antigen remains unidentified. RNA transcripts provided the source from which TCR beta CDR3 regions were amplified. During a first-round RT-PCR of the TCR CDR3, the HTBI primer set was used. TCRdb used MiXCR to reprocess the multiplex PCR reads, holding one entry per CDR3 protein. The profile shows around 580,000 distinct CDR3 sequences, roughly a sixth of them singletons. The source of the sample is a study of T cells in Graves' hyperthyroidism and ophthalmopathy. Across the study: Peripheral blood was secured at the point of initial diagnosis, before any treatment.

This CDR3 spans 14 amino acids. Deletions cut 2 bases from V and 2 bases from J, with 10 bases between. Study-level points and caveats: Separation of ophthalmopathy from stable hyperthyroidism was achieved by a 13 V-J model.

The sequencing input was blood. The origin of this receptor is a woman younger than 35 with Graves' hyperthyroidism. This sequence joins TRBV12-3 or TRBV12-4 and TRBJ2-7; possible D gene TRBD1, 6 bases. The CDR3 bases are TGTGCCAGCAGTTTAAACGAGGGGGCCTACGAGCAGTACTTC. This sequence encodes CASSLNEGAYEQYF.